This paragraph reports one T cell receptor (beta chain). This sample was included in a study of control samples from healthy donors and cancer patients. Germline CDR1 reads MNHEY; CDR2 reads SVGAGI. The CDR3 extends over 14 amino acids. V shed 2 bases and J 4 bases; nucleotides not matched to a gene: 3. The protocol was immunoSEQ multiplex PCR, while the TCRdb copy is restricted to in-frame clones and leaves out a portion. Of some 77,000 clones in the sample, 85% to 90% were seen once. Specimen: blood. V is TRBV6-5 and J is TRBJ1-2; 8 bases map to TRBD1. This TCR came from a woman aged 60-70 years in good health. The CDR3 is CASSYRQGIYGYTF. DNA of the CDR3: TGTGCCAGCAGTTACAGACAGGGGATCTATGGCTACACCTTC.